Shown below are 17 T cell receptor beta chains from a single sample sequenced in a study of blood T cell repertoires in COVID-19. The assay was immunoSEQ multiplex PCR, and TCRdb's table has in-frame clones only and misses some. The sample carries 80,000 to 100,000 clones, over 60% recorded once. Specimen: peripheral blood. These TCRs come from a man aged 45-65 years who had recovered from COVID-19.

V usage is TRBV3-1 (or the pseudogene TRBV3-2) and J usage is TRBJ1-1; 8 bases match TRBD1. Trimming took 2 bases from V and 5 from J; bases not matched to a gene: 7. This CDR3 comprises 15 residues. Germline CDR1 is LGHDT and CDR2 is YNNKEL (reference sequence). Written as DNA, the CDR3 is TGTGCCAGCAGCCAAATGCAGGGGGCACGGACTGAAGCTTTCTTT. Encoded protein: CASSQMQGARTEAFF.

This rearrangement joins TRBV19 to TRBJ2-5, with 10 bases fitting TRBD1. The trim removed 8 bases at V and 5 bases at J, leaving 5 bases unmatched. Germline V lookup: CDR1 LNHDA, CDR2 SQIVND (reference sequence). The CDR3 runs 13 residues. CDR3 bases: TGTGCCAGTGCGGACAGGGGGGGGGAGACCCAGTACTTC. Translating gives CASADRGGETQYF.

The CDR3 bases are TGTGCCAGCAGCTCGCGCAGGGGTTCCCTTGGGGCCAACGTCCTGACTTTC. Protein sequence: CASSSRRGSLGANVLTF. The genes are TRBV7-9 and TRBJ2-6, with D possibly being TRBD1 (6 bases). The CDR3 consists of 17 residues. With 4 bases removed from V and 3 bases from J, the gap between germline ends came to 16 bases. Germline values: CDR1 SEHNR, CDR2 FQNEAQ (reference sequence).

V gene TRBV7-8 combines with J gene TRBJ2-2; 10 positions agree with TRBD1. The CDR3 sequence is 18 residues long. V lost 11 bases and J lost 4; bases outside the gene matches: 19. The V gene's germline CDR1 is SGHVS and CDR2 FQNEAQ. In DNA form, the CDR3 reads TGTGCCCTTTACGGGGGGATCCGGGACAGGGGCACCACCGGGGAGCTGTTTTTT. Encoded protein: CALYGGIRDRGTTGELFF. Full variable domain (rest looked up from reference TRBV7-8 and TRBJ2-2): GAGVSQSPRYKVAKRGQDVALRCDPISGHVSLFWYQQALGQGPEFLTYFQNEAQLDKSGLPSDRFFAERPEGSVSTLKIQRTQQEDSAVYLCALYGGIRDRGTTGELFFGEGSRLTVL.

This clone turned up a few times. This chain joins TRBV13 and TRBJ2-2; 8 bases map to TRBD1. CDR1 is PRHDT and CDR2 is FYEKMQ in the germline V gene (reference sequence). This CDR3 region has 13 residues. Trimming took 4 bases from V and 9 from J; bases not matched to a gene: 4. The CDR3 loop is CASSSAGGRELFF. CDR3 nucleotide sequence: TGTGCCAGCAGCTCGGCAGGGGGCCGGGAGCTGTTTTTT.

V is TRBV2 and J is TRBJ2-3, with 11 bases matching TRBD2. The CDR3 has 15 residues. Losses at the gene ends were 2 bases for V and 5 bases for J; bases not matched to a gene: 3. The germline CDR1 and CDR2 sequences are SNHLY and FYNNEI. The CDR3 DNA is TGTGCCAGCAGTGAACTAGCGGGAGGTATAGATACGCAGTATTTT. This gives the protein CASSELAGGIDTQYF.

The chain joins TRBV5-1 to TRBJ2-7, with D possibly matching TRBD1 (6 bases). This CDR3 spans 17 amino acids. Looked up from germline, CDR1 is SGHRS and CDR2 is YFSETQ. V lost 5 bases and J lost 4, with 25 bases in between. CDR3: CASRSRGGDLQIYEQYF. The DNA for the CDR3 is TGCGCCAGCAGGTCTCGTGGGGGCGACTTACAAATATACGAGCAGTACTTC.

The chain joins TRBV15 to TRBJ2-7; weak D call: TRBD2 (5 bases). Germline CDR1 is LNHNV and CDR2 is YYDKDF (reference sequence). The V end was cut by 1 base, the J end by 4 bases, with 20 bases between. CDR3 length equals 17 residues. The CDR3 is CATSRVPKLEEGYEQYF. The DNA of the CDR3 is TGTGCCACCAGCAGAGTGCCGAAGCTTGAAGAGGGTTACGAGCAGTACTTC.

This clone was observed a handful of times. J is TRBJ2-3 and V is TRBV2, with 7 bases matching TRBD1. CDR1 SNHLY and CDR2 FYNNEI come from the germline V gene. J lost 10 bases, V lost 6 bases, and 10 bases had no gene match. The CDR3 runs to 13 residues. The CDR3 nucleotides read TGTGCCAGCAGCGCCGAGACAGGGAAGGCGCAGTATTTT. Amino acid sequence: CASSAETGKAQYF.

The genes are TRBV5-1 and TRBJ1-1; D perhaps matches TRBD1 (5 bases). Germline CDR1 is SGHRS and CDR2 is YFSETQ. The CDR3 loop spans 14 amino acids. Trimming left V 4 bases short and J 5 bases short, with 15 bases between. The CDR3 nucleotides are TGCGCCAGCAGCCACCCGTCGGGGGGGACTGAAGCTTTCTTT. This gives the protein CASSHPSGGTEAFF.

The chain employs TRBV6-5 and TRBJ2-7; unclear D gene. Deletions cut 8 bases from V and 0 bases from J, with 8 bases between. This CDR3 is built from 12 residues. Per germline, CDR1 MNHEY and CDR2 SVGAGI. CDR3 bases: TGTGCCAGCGCCCAGGCCTCCTACGAGCAGTACTTC. Protein: CASAQASYEQYF.

V gene TRBV7-9 combines with J gene TRBJ2-7; 12 bases are a match to TRBD2. This CDR3 region has 16 residues. V dropped 4 bases and J dropped 1; count of bases not matched to a gene: 5. The germline V gene has CDR1 SEHNR and CDR2 FQNEAQ (reference sequence). The CDR3 DNA reads TGTGCCAGCAGCTACTGGACTAGCGGGAAATCCTACGAGCAGTACTTC. It is translated as CASSYWTSGKSYEQYF. The entire variable domain, with the rest obtained from reference TRBV7-9 and TRBJ2-7, is as follows: DTGVSQNPRHKITKRGQNVTFRCDPISEHNRLYWYRQTLGQGPEFLTYFQNEAQLEKSRLLSDRFSAERPKGSFSTLEIQRTEQGDSAMYLCASSYWTSGKSYEQYFGPGTRLTVT.

With regard to this clone: The sample contains more than one DNA sequence encoding this CDR3. This chain connects TRBV9 to TRBJ2-1, with 8 bases identical to TRBD1. The CDR3 extends over 17 amino acids. V shed 0 bases and J 4 bases; nucleotides not matched to a gene: 9. From germline, CDR1 is SGDLS and CDR2 YYNGEE. In nucleotides, the CDR3 is TGTGCCAGCAGCGTAGGGTCGGGGACAGGCCAATACAATGAGCAGTTCTTC. This sequence encodes CASSVGSGTGQYNEQFF.

The chain combines TRBV5-4 with TRBJ1-1; possibly TRBD1 for D (6 bases). The ends were cut back, 4 bases at V and 4 bases at J, with 14 bases in the middle. CDR3 length: 14 residues. Germline lookup yields CDR1 SGHNT and CDR2 YYREEE (reference sequence). CDR3 coding DNA: TGTGCCAGCAGCCTTATCGGGGGGCTCACTGAAGCTTTCTTT. It codes for CASSLIGGLTEAFF. Full variable domain (rest looked up from reference TRBV5-4 and TRBJ1-1): ETGVTQSPTHLIKTRGQQVTLRCSSQSGHNTVSWYQQALGQGPQFIFQYYREEENGRGNFPPRFSGLQFPNYSSELNVNALELDDSALYLCASSLIGGLTEAFFGQGTRLTVV.

This clone came up once. The V call is TRBV19, the J call TRBJ2-3; weak D call: TRBD1 (5 bases). Trimming pared 5 bases from V and 2 bases from J, leaving 11 bases between. The CDR3 extends over 14 amino acids. CDR1 is LNHDA, CDR2 SQIVND, per germline (reference sequence). CDR3 amino acids: CASSPSGNTDTQYF. The CDR3 DNA reads as TGTGCCAGTAGTCCCTCAGGGAACACAGATACGCAGTATTTT.

The chain is built from TRBV29-1 and TRBJ2-1, with TRBD2 identical over 9 bases. The V and J ends lost 5 bases and 4 bases, in that order; junction bases with no gene match: 3. The V gene's germline CDR1 is SQVTM and CDR2 ANQGSEA. This CDR3 has 13 residues. DNA for the CDR3: TGCAGCGTTATGCGGGGGGGGTACAATGAGCAGTTCTTC. Amino acids: CSVMRGGYNEQFF.

This clone appeared once. The chain has TRBV9 and TRBJ1-1; no clear D. This CDR3 is built from 15 residues. Trimming stripped 4 bases from V and 1 base from J, with 14 bases between. Germline values: CDR1 SGDLS, CDR2 YYNGEE. CDR3 DNA: TGTGCCAGCAGCTCTCACCTCGGGGAGAACACTGAAGCTTTCTTT. Translating it yields CASSSHLGENTEAFF.